This entry describes one T cell receptor beta chain. The antigen is undetermined. The sample belongs to a study of cytomegalovirus exposure and HLA in healthy donors. Study-level information: Of 398 genotyped donors, about 81% clustered with self-reported Caucasian donors.

Whole-study results and caveats: The study dropped some indistinguishable V segments, TRBV6-2 and TRBV6-3 among them.

The germline V gene encodes CDR1 MDHEN and CDR2 SYDVKM. The CDR3 loop spans 15 amino acids. V was pared by 4 bases and J by 0 bases, with 13 bases between. PCR employed 60 Vbeta and 13 Jbeta primers. Sequencing was performed with immunoSEQ multiplex PCR; in TCRdb, only in-frame clones are kept and a portion is missing. The sample gives over 100,000 clones, 70% to 85% of which show up once; roughly 1.5% is in the top ten. Sequencing used PBMCs. The rearrangement uses TRBV28 and TRBJ2-7, with a weak D call TRBD1 (5 bases). This sequence originates from a female donor in good health and CMV-seronegative. The CDR3 DNA follows: TGTGCCAGCAGTTCTCTCACAGGCCCCTCCTACGAGCAGTACTTC. Protein sequence: CASSSLTGPSYEQYF.